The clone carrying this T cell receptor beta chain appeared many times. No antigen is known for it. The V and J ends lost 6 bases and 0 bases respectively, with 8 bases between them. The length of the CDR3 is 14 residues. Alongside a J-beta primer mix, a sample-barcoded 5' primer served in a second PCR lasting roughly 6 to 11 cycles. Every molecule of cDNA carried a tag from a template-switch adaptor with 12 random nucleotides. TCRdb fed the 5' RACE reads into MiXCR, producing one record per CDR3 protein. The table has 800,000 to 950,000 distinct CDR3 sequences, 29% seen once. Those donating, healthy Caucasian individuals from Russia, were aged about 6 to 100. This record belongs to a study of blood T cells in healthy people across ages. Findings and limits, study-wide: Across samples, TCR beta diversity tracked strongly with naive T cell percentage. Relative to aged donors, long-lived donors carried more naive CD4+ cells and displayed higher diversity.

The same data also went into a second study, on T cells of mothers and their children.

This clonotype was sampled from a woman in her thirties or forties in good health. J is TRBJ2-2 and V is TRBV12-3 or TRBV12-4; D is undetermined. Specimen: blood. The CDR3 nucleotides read TGTGCCAGCAGGGGTGATCCGAACACCGGGGAGCTGTTTTTT. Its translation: CASRGDPNTGELFF.